The 28 T cell receptor beta chains below come from one sample, sequenced in a study of blood T cells in healthy people across ages. Sample-barcoded 5' priming and a J-beta primer mix drove a second PCR of about 6 to 12 cycles. TCRdb called the 5' RACE reads again in MiXCR, with one record for every CDR3 protein. The sample shows around 800,000 distinct CDR3 sequences, around two thirds of them seen only once. Sequencing was performed on blood. These receptor sequences come from a man in his thirties or forties in good health.

This clonotype has just a few counts. The V call is TRBV9, the J call TRBJ2-7; D may be TRBD2 (6 bases). V lost 0 bases, J lost 5 bases, and 15 bases lay in between. The CDR3 contains 15 residues. CDR1 and CDR2 from the germline V gene are SGDLS and YYNGEE. CDR3 sequence: CASSVVGTPRDEQYF. CDR3 DNA sequence: TGTGCCAGCAGCGTAGTTGGGACTCCACGAGACGAGCAGTACTTC. Using reference TRBV9 and TRBJ2-7 for the parts outside the CDR3, the full variable domain is DSGVTQTPKHLITATGQRVTLRCSPRSGDLSVYWYQQSLDQGLQFLIQYYNGEERAKGNILERFSAQQFPDLHSELNLSSLELGDSALYFCASSVVGTPRDEQYFGPGTRLTVT.

The chain is built from TRBV6-2 or TRBV6-3 and TRBJ2-4; D may be TRBD1 (6 bases). Matching the DNA end better, TRBJ2-5 makes the J call doubtful. The germline gives CDR1 MNHEY, CDR2 SVGEGT. CDR3 length: 13 amino acids. CDR3 bases: TGTGCCAGCAGCCGCGGACAGACGGAGACCCAGTACTTC. Amino acid sequence: CASSRGQTETQYF.

The V call is TRBV6-5, the J call TRBJ2-3, with no clear D. Trimming removed 0 bases at V and 4 bases at J, with 11 bases between. The CDR3 runs to 15 residues. Germline V gene data show CDR1 as MNHEY and CDR2 as SVGAGI. The CDR3 loop reads CASSYSQLVADTQYF. Here the CDR3 DNA reads TGTGCCAGCAGTTACTCACAGCTAGTGGCAGATACGCAGTATTTT.

This chain connects TRBV20-1 to TRBJ2-5, with TRBD2 matching 11 bases. The V segment lost 3 bases and the J segment 7 bases; nucleotides outside the gene matches: 7. The CDR3 extends over 14 amino acids. CDR1 is DFQATT, CDR2 SNEGSKA, per germline (reference sequence). The CDR3 protein is CSARGTSGARTQYF. The DNA of the CDR3 is TGCAGTGCTAGGGGGACTAGCGGCGCAAGGACCCAGTACTTC.

This clonotype was seen a handful of times. The V gene is TRBV24-1, the J gene TRBJ1-2; TRBD1 agrees at 7 bases. CDR3 size: 15 residues. V lost 4 bases, J lost 2 bases, and 6 bases stayed unmatched. CDR1 and CDR2 from the germline V gene are KGHDR and SFDVKD. CDR3 region: CATSEEGAPNYGYTF. The DNA for the CDR3 is TGTGCCACCAGTGAAGAGGGGGCCCCAAACTATGGCTACACCTTC.

Points on this clonotype: The junction shows a germline mismatch at one end, possibly a read error. This sequence joins TRBV11-2 and TRBJ2-1; D possibly uses TRBD1 or TRBD2 (6 bases each). The CDR3 loop spans 15 amino acids. Germline CDR1 reads SGHAT; CDR2 reads FQNNGV. CDR3 in DNA: TGTGCCGGCAGCTTAGGGGGGTCTTCCTACAATGAGCAGTTCTTC. Its translation is CAGSLGGSSYNEQFF.

This rearrangement joins TRBV15 to TRBJ2-1; D may correspond to TRBD1 or TRBD2 (6 bases each). The J call may be incorrect, as the DNA end agrees better with TRBJ2-7. Germline CDR1 is LNHNV and CDR2 is YYDKDF (reference sequence). CDR3 length: 16 amino acids. CDR3 amino acids: CATSPVEGGSYNEQYF. The CDR3 DNA reads as TGTGCCACCAGCCCAGTGGAGGGGGGTTCCTACAATGAGCAGTACTTC.

This clonotype appeared once. Sequence at one end of the junction differs from germline and may be a read error. This rearrangement joins TRBV12-3 or TRBV12-4 to TRBJ1-2; D is undetermined. The CDR3 covers 14 residues. The CDR3 here is CASSFEGRFYGHTF. The CDR3 nucleotides are TGTGCCAGCAGTTTTGAGGGCCGGTTCTATGGCCACACCTTC.

The rearrangement links TRBV12-3 or TRBV12-4 to TRBJ2-6; D could derive from TRBD1 or TRBD2 (5 bases each). The CDR3 sequence is 19 residues long. V was clipped by 10 bases and J by 0 bases, with 25 bases between them. The CDR3 sequence: CANLVFKGDASSGANVLTF. Here the CDR3 DNA reads TGTGCCAACTTAGTATTTAAAGGGGACGCCAGCTCTGGGGCCAACGTCCTGACTTTC.

This clonotype was seen a handful of times. V usage is TRBV29-1 and J usage is TRBJ2-3; TRBD2 matches 10 bases. In germline, CDR1 is SQVTM, CDR2 ANQGSEA. Germline trimming cut 4 bases from V and 4 bases from J; bases unmatched to any gene: 11. The CDR3 has 16 amino acids. CDR3 residues: CSVVIQRGGLADTQYF. The DNA of the CDR3 is TGCAGCGTTGTGATCCAGCGGGGGGGTTTGGCAGATACGCAGTATTTT.

CDR3 residues: CASSSPSGGGYTEAFF. The DNA for the CDR3 is TGTGCCAGCAGCAGCCCGTCAGGAGGAGGGTACACTGAAGCTTTCTTT. V and J are TRBV12-3 or TRBV12-4 and TRBJ1-1; no reliable D call. This CDR3 spans 16 amino acids. V shed 6 bases and J shed 3 bases, with 20 bases lying between them.

The chain employs TRBV20-1 and TRBJ1-1, with no clear D. Germline assignment: CDR1 DFQATT and CDR2 SNEGSKA (reference sequence). The CDR3 consists of 13 residues. V was shortened by 5 bases and J by 0 bases, with 10 bases between the two germline ends. CDR3: CSAPGPMNTEAFF. The CDR3 DNA reads as TGCAGTGCTCCGGGCCCCATGAACACTGAAGCTTTCTTT.

The J gene is TRBJ1-2, the V gene TRBV12-3 or TRBV12-4; D perhaps matches TRBD1 (6 bases). The ends were cut back, 1 base at V and 0 bases at J, with 9 bases in the middle. The CDR3 length is 15 residues. The chain's CDR3 is CASSLVAGANYGYTF. CDR3 nucleotide sequence: TGTGCCAGCAGTTTAGTAGCAGGGGCTAACTATGGCTACACCTTC.

The chain combines TRBV5-5 with TRBJ2-3; TRBD1 matches 7 bases. The CDR3 length is 15 residues. Germline CDR1 SGHKS, CDR2 YYEKEE (reference sequence). Trimming removed 10 bases from V and 0 bases from J; junction bases left unmatched: 11. This CDR3 is CACRDRASSTDTQYF. CDR3 bases: TGTGCCTGCCGCGACAGGGCCTCTAGCACAGATACGCAGTATTTT.

The chain links TRBV12-3 or TRBV12-4 to TRBJ1-5; no clear D gene. The CDR3 sequence is 12 residues long. Trimming removed 4 bases at V and 8 bases at J, with 9 bases between. The CDR3 nucleotides are TGTGCCAGCAGTTCACAGTCCGAGCCCCAGCATTTT. Amino acid sequence: CASSSQSEPQHF.

The chain couples TRBV9 to TRBJ2-5, with TRBD2 as a possible D gene (6 bases). The J call may be incorrect, as the DNA end agrees better with TRBJ2-7. The germline V gene encodes CDR1 SGDLS and CDR2 YYNGEE. The CDR3 has 15 amino acids. CDR3 amino acids: CASSVAAGRGYEQYF. The CDR3 bases are TGTGCCAGCAGCGTAGCGGCAGGGCGGGGTTACGAGCAGTACTTC.

About this clonotype: A much bigger clone sits one base away, suggesting this may be a read error. The CDR3 protein is CASSRPGHKEGYEQYF. Written as DNA, the CDR3 is TGTGCCAGCAGCCGGCCTGGCCATAAGGAAGGCTACGAGCAGTACTTC. This rearrangement joins TRBV11-2 to TRBJ2-7; D gene uncertain. CDR3 length: 16 residues. V lost 5 bases and J lost 3, with 20 bases in between. Germline values: CDR1 SGHAT, CDR2 FQNNGV. Complete variable domain (other parts from reference TRBV11-2 and TRBJ2-7): EAGVAQSPRYKIIEKRQSVAFWCNPISGHATLYWYQQILGQGPKLLIQFQNNGVVDDSQLPKDRFSAERLKGVDSTLKIQPAKLEDSAVYLCASSRPGHKEGYEQYFGPGTRLTVT.

The V and J genes are TRBV10-3 and TRBJ2-5, with 11 bases matching TRBD2. After removal of 3 bases from V and 2 bases from J, the junction contained 14 bases not matched to a gene. Per the germline V gene, CDR1 is ENHRY and CDR2 is SYGVKD. The CDR3 extends over 19 amino acids. The CDR3 reads CAISEVLPASGGPQETQYF. The CDR3 region has the DNA TGTGCCATCAGTGAAGTGTTACCAGCTAGCGGGGGGCCACAAGAGACCCAGTACTTC.

This clonotype showed up just a few times. The rearrangement uses TRBV4-2 and TRBJ2-1, with TRBD2 matching 7 bases. Germline lookup yields CDR1 LGHNA and CDR2 YNFKEQ. The J segment lost 4 bases and the V segment lost 0 bases, leaving 6 bases of the junction unmatched. The CDR3 is made up of 16 amino acids. CDR3 DNA: TGTGCCAGCAGCCAAGATCGAGCGGGGCAATACAATGAGCAGTTCTTC. It translates to CASSQDRAGQYNEQFF.

The J gene is TRBJ2-7, the V gene TRBV9, with TRBD1 as a possible D gene (6 bases). This CDR3 contains 13 residues. Germline CDR1 reads SGDLS; CDR2 reads YYNGEE. Trimming removed 3 bases from V and 2 bases from J, with 9 bases in between. CDR3 loop: CASSDGTPYEQYF. In nucleotides, the CDR3 is TGTGCCAGCAGCGATGGGACACCCTACGAGCAGTACTTC. The variable domain in full, with the rest retrieved from reference TRBV9 and TRBJ2-7, is DSGVTQTPKHLITATGQRVTLRCSPRSGDLSVYWYQQSLDQGLQFLIQYYNGEERAKGNILERFSAQQFPDLHSELNLSSLELGDSALYFCASSDGTPYEQYFGPGTRLTVT.

A few counts support this clonotype. The V and J genes are TRBV7-2 and TRBJ2-3; D possibly corresponds to TRBD2 (5 bases). Trimming took 2 bases from V and 6 from J, leaving 15 bases between them. This CDR3 spans 15 amino acids. The germline V gene has CDR1 SGHTA and CDR2 FQGNSA. In nucleotides, the CDR3 is TGTGCCAGCAGCTTACGGATAGCGACCGCCGATACGCAGTATTTT. Its protein product is CASSLRIATADTQYF.

The rearrangement joins TRBV10-3 to TRBJ2-5; tentative D call: TRBD1 (5 bases). The end of the DNA is better explained by TRBJ2-7, so the J call may be wrong. Germline V gives CDR1 ENHRY, CDR2 SYGVKD. CDR3 length equals 13 residues. This CDR3 is CAISERREYEQYF. CDR3 bases: TGTGCCATCAGTGAACGCAGGGAATACGAGCAGTACTTC.

The chain recombines TRBV7-9 with TRBJ2-7; D is unresolved. Between the trimmed V and J ends, which lost 1 base and 6 bases, there was a span of 16 bases. This CDR3 has 15 residues. Looked up from germline, CDR1 is SEHNR and CDR2 is FQNEAQ (reference sequence). CDR3 sequence: CASSLGSRTIPEQYF. CDR3 nucleotides: TGTGCCAGCAGCTTAGGCTCGAGAACCATCCCCGAGCAGTACTTC.

The genes are TRBV7-9 and TRBJ2-3; tentatively, D is TRBD2 (5 bases). Germline V gene sequence: CDR1 SEHNR, CDR2 FQNEAQ (reference sequence). This CDR3 is 16 amino acids long. V was pared by 8 bases and J by 7 bases, with 25 bases between. DNA for the CDR3: TGTGCCAGCGGACGGGATGGCGGGCGCAACCTCCATACGCAGTATTTT. Translated: CASGRDGGRNLHTQYF.

The genes are TRBV3-1 and TRBJ2-7; D assignment may be TRBD1 or TRBD2 (5 bases each). The CDR3 is made up of 15 amino acids. Trimming took 4 bases from V and 3 from J, leaving 16 bases between them. The germline V gene has CDR1 LGHDT and CDR2 YNNKEL (reference sequence). DNA for the CDR3: TGTGCCAGCAGCCCGGACGGGGCAAACTTCTACGAGCAGTACTTC. This codes for CASSPDGANFYEQYF.

This clonotype has a handful of counts. J is TRBJ1-2 and V is TRBV7-9, with D perhaps matching TRBD1 (5 bases). The germline CDR1 and CDR2 sequences are SEHNR and FQNEAQ (reference sequence). Trimming cost V 5 bases and J 6 bases, with 13 bases left between them. The CDR3 length is 13 residues. The CDR3 spells CASSPGGVHGYTF. As DNA, the CDR3 is TGTGCCAGCAGCCCAGGAGGGGTCCATGGCTACACCTTC.

The chain carries TRBV12-3 or TRBV12-4 and TRBJ2-7; no clear D gene. CDR3 size: 14 residues. With 5 bases removed from V and 4 bases from J, the gap between germline ends came to 15 bases. The CDR3 DNA sequence: TGTGCCAGCAGTCCTTCGGACGGCGGTTACGAGCAGTACTTC. It translates to CASSPSDGGYEQYF.

The sample holds a few counts of this clonotype. V usage is TRBV20-1 and J usage is TRBJ2-1; no reliable D call. The germline gives CDR1 DFQATT, CDR2 SNEGSKA (reference sequence). V was clipped by 6 bases and J by 5 bases, with 8 bases between them. This CDR3 comprises 11 residues. Written as DNA, the CDR3 is TGCAGTGCCATGGGTAACAATGAGCAGTTCTTC. As protein: CSAMGNNEQFF.